The 22 T cell receptor beta chains given below trace back to one sample, sequenced in a study of cytomegalovirus exposure and HLA in healthy donors. The PCR used 60 Vbeta and 13 Jbeta primers. Produced via immunoSEQ multiplex PCR; TCRdb's table is partial and in-frame only. Of roughly 170,000 clones in the sample, 80% were seen once. Material: PBMCs. The receptors were gathered from a boy between 10 and 17 years old in good health and CMV-seronegative.

The V gene is TRBV27, the J gene TRBJ2-2; D is uncertain. CDR1 MNHEY and CDR2 SMNVEV come from the germline V gene (reference sequence). V shed 3 bases and J shed 7 bases, with 12 bases lying between them. This CDR3 has 14 amino acids. CDR3 in DNA: TGTGCCAGCAGTTTGTCAGCGTCTGGCGGGGAGCTGTTTTTT. Amino acid sequence: CASSLSASGGELFF.

V gene TRBV5-6 combines with J gene TRBJ1-5; D is perhaps TRBD1 (6 bases). Germline CDR1 and CDR2: SGHDT and YYEEEE. The CDR3 contains 17 residues. V gave up 0 bases and J gave up 7 bases, with 20 bases separating them. CDR3 DNA sequence: TGTGCCAGCAGCTTGGGGCCCCCTTCCCACAGGGAACAGCCCCAGCATTTT. Translated, it gives CASSLGPPSHREQPQHF.

The chain recombines TRBV19 with TRBJ1-2; TRBD1 is a possible D gene (6 bases). The germline CDR1 and CDR2 sequences are LNHDA and SQIVND (reference sequence). Trimming removed 7 bases at V and 7 bases at J, with 19 bases between. The CDR3 contains 14 residues. This CDR3 is CASTARGFQRGYTF. The CDR3 region has the DNA TGTGCCAGTACCGCCAGGGGATTCCAGCGTGGCTACACCTTC.

The chain employs TRBV4-1 and TRBJ1-5; 9 bases are shared with TRBD1. Germline CDR1 MGHRA, CDR2 YSYEKL. This CDR3 has 17 residues. The V and J ends lost 2 bases and 4 bases, in that order; junction bases with no gene match: 9. This chain's CDR3 is CASSQKGPGTGNQPQHF. The CDR3 nucleotides are TGCGCCAGCAGCCAAAAAGGTCCCGGGACAGGGAATCAGCCCCAGCATTTT.

This chain uses TRBV5-4 with TRBJ1-1; 7 bases are shared with TRBD1. This CDR3 contains 14 residues. J lost 3 bases, V lost 1 base, and 3 bases had no gene match. Germline V lookup: CDR1 SGHNT, CDR2 YYREEE (reference sequence). The CDR3 coding sequence is TGTGCCAGCAGCTTGTATAGGGGGCACACTGAAGCTTTCTTT. This sequence encodes CASSLYRGHTEAFF.

This chain joins TRBV9 and TRBJ2-1, with 7 positions matching TRBD2. Germline loops: CDR1 SGDLS, CDR2 YYNGEE. J gave up 7 bases and V 0 bases, and 4 bases lay outside the gene matches. CDR3 size: 14 residues. The CDR3 region is CASSVAGGGNEQFF. CDR3 DNA sequence: TGTGCCAGCAGCGTAGCGGGAGGAGGTAATGAGCAGTTCTTC.

V is TRBV18 and J is TRBJ2-7; D is unresolved. V lost 3 bases, J lost 0 bases, and 12 bases lay in between. The CDR3 spans 15 residues. The germline V gene has CDR1 KGHSH and CDR2 LQKENI. This CDR3 is CASSPLPPPSYEQYF. In DNA form, the CDR3 reads TGTGCCAGCTCACCCCTACCCCCACCCTCCTACGAGCAGTACTTC. Full variable domain (rest looked up from reference TRBV18 and TRBJ2-7): NAGVMQNPRHLVRRRGQEARLRCSPMKGHSHVYWYRQLPEEGLKFMVYLQKENIIDESGMPKERFSAEFPKEGPSILRIQQVVRGDSAAYFCASSPLPPPSYEQYFGPGTRLTVT.

The chain couples TRBV5-1 to TRBJ1-1; D remains ambiguous. Trimming removed 3 bases from V and 2 bases from J, with 11 bases in between. Per germline, CDR1 SGHRS and CDR2 YFSETQ. The CDR3 is 14 amino acids. CDR3 sequence (DNA): TGCGCCAGCAGCTCATATCCTACCAACACTGAAGCTTTCTTT. This codes for CASSSYPTNTEAFF.

The chain uses TRBV2 and TRBJ2-2; no definite D call. CDR1 and CDR2 from the germline V gene are SNHLY and FYNNEI. V was pared by 3 bases and J by 6 bases, with 11 bases between. There are 14 residues in the CDR3. CDR3 sequence: CASSEGLSPGELFF. Here the CDR3 DNA reads TGTGCCAGCAGTGAGGGCCTTTCCCCCGGGGAGCTGTTTTTT.

The V gene is TRBV6-5, the J gene TRBJ1-2; no reliable D call. The CDR3 is 16 residues long. The V gene's germline CDR1 is MNHEY and CDR2 SVGAGI. V was shortened by 2 bases and J by 2 bases, with 15 bases between the two germline ends. CDR3 residues: CASSYQPNPGNYGYTF. The CDR3 DNA reads as TGTGCCAGCAGTTACCAACCCAACCCGGGAAACTATGGCTACACCTTC.

The chain joins TRBV7-8 to TRBJ1-1; 8 positions agree with TRBD1. The CDR3 covers 16 residues. The V gene's germline CDR1 is SGHVS and CDR2 FQNEAQ. The V segment lost 2 bases and the J segment 1 base; nucleotides outside the gene matches: 6. The CDR3, as DNA: TGTGCCAGCAGCTTACACAGGGGGGTCAAGAACACTGAAGCTTTCTTT. This sequence encodes CASSLHRGVKNTEAFF.

This chain joins TRBV27 and TRBJ2-7; D might be TRBD1 (5 bases). V was clipped by 6 bases and J by 1 base, with 13 bases between them. CDR3 size: 14 residues. The germline V gene encodes CDR1 MNHEY and CDR2 SMNVEV (reference sequence). The CDR3 reads CASSPGRWSYEQYF. In DNA, the CDR3 is TGTGCCAGCAGCCCAGGGCGGTGGTCCTACGAGCAGTACTTC.

This chain links TRBV5-4 with TRBJ2-7, with D possibly TRBD1 on 5 matching bases. V was cut by 4 bases and J by 6 bases, with 23 bases left in between. The CDR3 runs 16 residues. The germline CDR1 and CDR2 sequences are SGHNT and YYREEE (reference sequence). The chain's CDR3 is CASSHLSGIKYGEQYF. The CDR3 DNA follows: TGTGCCAGCAGCCACCTTTCAGGGATAAAGTATGGCGAGCAGTACTTC.

The chain joins TRBV6-1 to TRBJ1-4; 8 positions agree with TRBD1. V lost 7 bases, J lost 4 bases, and 8 bases stayed unmatched. Looked up from germline, CDR1 is MNHNS and CDR2 is SASEGT. The CDR3 extends over 15 amino acids. CDR3 sequence (DNA): TGTGCCAGCATCCCGAGGACAGGGTTTAATGAAAAACTGTTTTTT. It is translated as CASIPRTGFNEKLFF.

The chain uses TRBV18 and TRBJ2-1; the match to TRBD2 covers 7 bases. The CDR3 length is 14 residues. With V trimmed by 6 bases and J by 6 bases, 8 bases remained unmatched. Germline V gene data show CDR1 as KGHSH and CDR2 as LQKENI. CDR3 in DNA: TGTGCCAGCTCCCAGTGGGGGGGATCCAATGAGCAGTTCTTC. Translated: CASSQWGGSNEQFF.

The gene calls are TRBV6-5 and TRBJ2-2; 9 bases are a match to TRBD1. Germline V gene lookup returns CDR1 MNHEY and CDR2 SVGAGI. V shed 11 bases, J shed 6 bases, and the junction held 7 bases outside the gene matches. CDR3 size: 13 residues. CDR3 sequence: CAAQQGAAGELFF. CDR3 bases: TGTGCCGCTCAACAGGGGGCGGCCGGGGAGCTGTTTTTT.

This chain connects TRBV19 to TRBJ1-1; TRBD1 matches at 7 bases. The length of the CDR3 is 14 residues. The V gene end was trimmed by 8 bases and the J gene end by 1 base; junction bases not matched to a gene: 7. Germline V gene sequence: CDR1 LNHDA, CDR2 SQIVND (reference sequence). The CDR3 region has the DNA TGTGCCAGTCTCAACAGGGGCTCGAACACTGAAGCTTTCTTT. Translating gives CASLNRGSNTEAFF.

This chain links TRBV7-2 with TRBJ2-5; D might be TRBD1 (6 bases). V lost 1 base and J lost 1, with 10 bases in between. The CDR3 totals 15 residues. CDR1 is SGHTA, CDR2 FQGNSA, per germline. The CDR3 coding sequence is TGTGCCAGCAGCTTAGGGGGGCTGCCCCAAGAGACCCAGTACTTC. Translation: CASSLGGLPQETQYF.

The gene calls are TRBV4-1 and TRBJ2-1, with D tentatively TRBD2 (5 bases). Trimming stripped 4 bases from V and 0 bases from J, with 19 bases between. The CDR3 extends over 18 amino acids. From germline, CDR1 is MGHRA and CDR2 YSYEKL. The CDR3 spells CASSRSVKSGNSYNEQFF. CDR3 nucleotides: TGCGCCAGCAGCCGATCGGTTAAGAGCGGAAACTCCTACAATGAGCAGTTCTTC.

This chain uses TRBV6-6 with TRBJ2-3; the match to TRBD2 covers 10 bases. J gave up 5 bases and V 6 bases, and 8 bases lay outside the gene matches. Germline assignment: CDR1 MNHNY and CDR2 SVGAGI (reference sequence). This CDR3 comprises 15 residues. As DNA, the CDR3 is TGTGCCAGCAGATATACTAGCGGGGCCAGAGATACGCAGTATTTT. Translation: CASRYTSGARDTQYF.

The chain is built from TRBV5-1 and TRBJ2-5, with TRBD2 matching over 8 bases. The V and J ends lost 4 bases and 4 bases, in that order; junction bases with no gene match: 6. From germline, CDR1 is SGHRS and CDR2 YFSETQ. The length of the CDR3 is 14 residues. CDR3 sequence: CASSPGTSGETQYF. The CDR3 nucleotides read TGCGCCAGCAGCCCCGGGACTAGTGGAGAGACCCAGTACTTC.

The chain links TRBV25-1 to TRBJ1-3; no clear D. Germline V gene lookup returns CDR1 MGHDK and CDR2 SYGVNS. V lost 5 bases and J lost 0, with 14 bases in between. The CDR3 has 16 residues. The CDR3: CASSYTGIPSGNTIYF. The CDR3 DNA reads TGTGCCAGCAGTTACACCGGGATCCCCTCTGGAAACACCATATATTTT.